These 15 T cell receptor beta chains were sequenced from one sample in a study of cytomegalovirus exposure and HLA in healthy donors. The PCR had 60 Vbeta and 13 Jbeta primers. Assay used: immunoSEQ multiplex PCR; TCRdb lists only in-frame clones, some missing. The sample has 100,000 to 150,000 clones, over 70% seen once; the top ten hold around 1.5%. Sequencing input: PBMCs. Every receptor here comes from a young woman in good health and CMV-seronegative.

This clone was observed a single time. This chain joins TRBV5-1 and TRBJ2-7; a possible D gene is TRBD1 (6 bases). The CDR3 runs 15 residues. The ends were cut back, 8 bases at V and 2 bases at J, with 20 bases in the middle. Germline CDR1 and CDR2: SGHRS and YFSETQ. DNA of the CDR3: TGCGCCAGTTGTGTTAACAGGGTAGGGCCCTACGAGCAGTACTTC. Amino acids: CASCVNRVGPYEQYF.

V is TRBV30 and J is TRBJ2-2; D is perhaps TRBD2 (5 bases). CDR1 is GTSNPN, CDR2 SVGIG, per germline (reference sequence). The CDR3 runs 13 residues. Trimming left V 3 bases short and J 6 bases short, with 11 bases between. CDR3 amino acids: CAWREAFSGELFF. As DNA, the CDR3 is TGTGCCTGGAGGGAGGCTTTCTCCGGGGAGCTGTTTTTT.

This clone has more than one count but fewer than ten. The rearrangement uses TRBV11-3 and TRBJ2-5, with D possibly matching TRBD2 (6 bases). Germline V gene sequence: CDR1 SGHNT, CDR2 YENEEA. The CDR3 extends over 14 amino acids. Trimming left V 4 bases short and J 6 bases short, with 15 bases between. CDR3 amino acids: CASSSQGAGKTQYF. The CDR3 DNA sequence: TGTGCCAGCAGCTCCCAAGGGGCGGGAAAGACCCAGTACTTC.

This clone has only one observation. This chain uses TRBV30 with TRBJ2-7; TRBD2 agrees at 11 bases. Germline-derived CDR1 and CDR2 are GTSNPN and SVGIG (reference sequence). Trimming cost V 0 bases and J 3 bases; bases outside gene matches: 4. The CDR3 totals 15 residues. CDR3 nucleotide sequence: TGTGCCTGGAGTGTAATAGCGGGAGGGATCTACGAGCAGTACTTC. As protein: CAWSVIAGGIYEQYF.

The rearrangement uses TRBV9 and TRBJ1-2, with D perhaps matching TRBD1 (5 bases). The germline V and J ends were trimmed by 2 bases and 7 bases, with 15 bases remaining between them. This CDR3 comprises 14 residues. The V gene's germline CDR1 is SGDLS and CDR2 YYNGEE. The CDR3, as DNA: TGTGCCAGCAGCGTTCTAGGGGTTGGGGTTGGCTACACCTTC. Amino acid sequence: CASSVLGVGVGYTF.

This chain links TRBV5-5 with TRBJ1-2; D unclear. The V end lost 1 base, the J end lost 7 bases, and 17 bases lay between the germline ends. This CDR3 is 15 amino acids long. Germline V CDR1 and CDR2: SGHKS, YYEKEE (reference sequence). The CDR3 coding sequence is TGTGCCAGCAGCTTGAATGGGTACCCCACGGGTGGCTACACCTTC. Encoded protein: CASSLNGYPTGGYTF.

This rearrangement joins TRBV29-1 to TRBJ1-4, with a weak D call TRBD1 (6 bases). Trimming shortened V by 4 bases and J by 5 bases, and 11 bases separated the two germline ends. This CDR3 is 13 amino acids long. In germline, CDR1 is SQVTM, CDR2 ANQGSEA. In DNA, the CDR3 is TGCAGCGTTGTGGGGGCCTCGAATGAAAAACTGTTTTTT. Its translation: CSVVGASNEKLFF.

This chain uses TRBV18 with TRBJ1-2; D gene ambiguous. Germline CDR1 KGHSH, CDR2 LQKENI. The CDR3 is made up of 12 amino acids. V lost 3 bases and J lost 7, with 9 bases in between. The CDR3 sequence is CASSPGEGGYTF. Here the CDR3 DNA reads TGTGCCAGCTCACCGGGTGAGGGTGGCTACACCTTC.

The V gene is TRBV10-3, the J gene TRBJ2-7; tentative D call: TRBD1 (5 bases). Germline V lookup: CDR1 ENHRY, CDR2 SYGVKD. CDR3 length equals 12 residues. Trimming left V 7 bases short and J 6 bases short, with 13 bases between. The CDR3 spells CAITDSSGEQYF. The CDR3, as DNA: TGTGCCATCACCGACAGCTCTGGCGAGCAGTACTTC.

This clone was detected only once. The chain recombines TRBV5-1 with TRBJ2-5; 15 bases are a match to TRBD2. The germline V gene has CDR1 SGHRS and CDR2 YFSETQ. The CDR3 loop spans 16 amino acids. The junction had 6 bases not matched to a gene; V was cut back by 4 bases and J by 5 bases. CDR3 in amino acids: CASSEGLAGGGETQYF. CDR3 nucleotide sequence: TGCGCCAGCAGCGAGGGACTAGCGGGAGGCGGGGAGACCCAGTACTTC.

The CDR3 is CASSIDSPSGDYEQYF. CDR3 DNA sequence: TGTGCCAGTAGTATAGATTCCCCTAGCGGGGACTACGAGCAGTACTTC. The V gene is TRBV19, the J gene TRBJ2-7, with 9 bases lining up with TRBD2. The CDR3 sequence is 16 residues long. Germline V gives CDR1 LNHDA, CDR2 SQIVND (reference sequence). Trimming cost V 0 bases and J 3 bases; bases outside gene matches: 6.

This clone was counted only a few times. The chain employs TRBV6-5 and TRBJ2-2; possible D gene TRBD2, 6 bases. The CDR3 totals 16 residues. Germline CDR1 is MNHEY and CDR2 is SVGAGI. V dropped 0 bases and J dropped 2 bases, with 10 bases sitting between them. Written as DNA, the CDR3 is TGTGCCAGCAGTTACTCGGAGGGGCCTAACACCGGGGAGCTGTTTTTT. Translation gives CASSYSEGPNTGELFF.

The chain joins TRBV7-2 to TRBJ2-7; TRBD2 agrees at 10 bases. The junction had 1 base not matched to a gene; V was cut back by 0 bases and J by 2 bases. Per the germline V gene, CDR1 is SGHTA and CDR2 is FQGNSA. The CDR3 sequence is 15 residues long. CDR3 sequence (DNA): TGTGCCAGCAGCTTAGCAGCGGGAGGGCCCTACGAGCAGTACTTC. It codes for CASSLAAGGPYEQYF.

V is TRBV2 and J is TRBJ2-3, with 7 nucleotides matching TRBD2. CDR1 and CDR2 (germline): SNHLY, FYNNEI. The J segment lost 2 bases and the V segment lost 8 bases, leaving 7 bases of the junction unmatched. This CDR3 is built from 14 residues. The CDR3 DNA reads as TGTGCCAGCGGGGAACTAGCGCCCACAGATACGCAGTATTTT. Its translation: CASGELAPTDTQYF.

The chain couples TRBV29-1 to TRBJ2-1; 7 bases line up with TRBD2. Germline CDR1 SQVTM, CDR2 ANQGSEA. With 4 bases clipped from V and 3 bases from J, the junction kept 15 bases outside the gene matches. The CDR3 is 17 amino acids. In DNA, the CDR3 is TGCAGCGTTGGAGGGCAGCGGGGCCCGGGGGTCTACAATGAGCAGTTCTTC. Amino acid sequence: CSVGGQRGPGVYNEQFF.